This TCR beta chain was sequenced in a study of CD8 T cells in Susac syndrome. On this clonotype: One end of the junction is discordant with germline, which a read error may explain.

It was with random hexamers that roughly 0.5 to 1 ug RNA was reverse transcribed. Each CDR3 protein gets one entry after TCRdb re-called the immunoSEQ multiplex PCR reads with MiXCR. This sample yields approximately 180,000 distinct CDR3 sequences, of which about 93% are seen a single time; approximately 0.099% belongs to the top ten. Sequencing of TCR beta covered CD8+ and CD4+ T cells obtained from blood. CDR3 length: 14 amino acids. Germline CDR1 and CDR2: DFQATT and SNEGSKA (reference sequence). This sequence was found in a human donor with Susac syndrome. The sequencing input was CD4+ T cells from PBMCs. The chain recombines TRBV20-1 with TRBJ2-1; D ambiguous. This CDR3 reads CSANFGYSSNEQFF. CDR3 sequence (DNA): TGCAGTGCTAATTTCGGCTACTCCTCCAATGAGCAGTTCTTC.